A selection of T cell receptor beta chains follows, all from one sample in a study of CD8 T cells in ankylosing spondylitis. TCRdb re-called the 5' RACE reads through MiXCR, storing one row per CDR3 protein. Seen here are about 800,000 distinct CDR3 sequences, around 11% observed once, and the top ten hold less than 0.65%. Specimen: blood, either unsorted or a sorted T cell fraction (not recorded which). These TCRs come from a male donor with ankylosing spondylitis. The conserved cysteine and the conserved F or W are not part of the CDR3 here. Fields, in order: V gene, J gene, CDR3 protein.

V gene: TRBV10-3
J gene: TRBJ1-4
CDR3 protein: AIRPGQGDEKLF

V gene: TRBV4-1
J gene: TRBJ1-1
CDR3 protein: ASSLPTGRAEAF

V gene: TRBV6-1
J gene: TRBJ1-2
CDR3 protein: ASTRAGRVYGYT

V gene: TRBV7-6
J gene: TRBJ2-1
CDR3 protein: ASSLAGRTEQF

V gene: TRBV28
J gene: TRBJ2-5
CDR3 protein: ASLPGREFQETQY

V gene: TRBV13
J gene: TRBJ2-1
CDR3 protein: ASSAGLEGNNEQF

V gene: TRBV12-3/TRBV12-4
J gene: TRBJ1-2
CDR3 protein: ASRGQGYYGYT

V gene: TRBV20-1
J gene: TRBJ2-5
CDR3 protein: SAHGGISGSQETQY

V gene: TRBV10-2
J gene: TRBJ1-6
CDR3 protein: ASTGRGVNSPLH

V gene: TRBV29-1
J gene: TRBJ1-3
CDR3 protein: SVSSGGNTIY

V gene: TRBV4-3
J gene: TRBJ1-1
CDR3 protein: ASSQDLGFEAF

V gene: TRBV6-1
J gene: TRBJ2-1
CDR3 protein: ASSFLTSGNYNEQF

V gene: TRBV29-1
J gene: TRBJ1-2
CDR3 protein: SVGTDEGYT

V gene: TRBV27
J gene: TRBJ2-7
CDR3 protein: ASSFNAPGQTYSYEQY

V gene: TRBV7-2
J gene: TRBJ2-1
CDR3 protein: ASSSTGTGIEQF

V gene: TRBV10-3
J gene: TRBJ1-6
CDR3 protein: AISALPDSPLH

V gene: TRBV20-1
J gene: TRBJ1-2
CDR3 protein: SAAVVEGYGYT

V gene: TRBV11-1
J gene: TRBJ2-2
CDR3 protein: ASSLGTSGRNTGELF

V gene: TRBV6-1
J gene: TRBJ1-6
CDR3 protein: ASSPRGPNSPLH

V gene: TRBV6-1
J gene: TRBJ1-1
CDR3 protein: ASNHGGPMLPPEAF

V gene: TRBV20-1
J gene: TRBJ2-1
CDR3 protein: SARDGLAGGPLQF

V gene: TRBV7-2
J gene: TRBJ2-4
CDR3 protein: ASSLHSKNIQY

V gene: TRBV6-1
J gene: TRBJ1-2
CDR3 protein: ASRRTGTRGGYT

V gene: TRBV20-1
J gene: TRBJ1-2
CDR3 protein: SASNRGDGYT

V gene: TRBV6-1
J gene: TRBJ2-1
CDR3 protein: ASRNSGSGYNEQF

V gene: TRBV5-1
J gene: TRBJ2-6
CDR3 protein: ASSLAAGGGSGANVLT

V gene: TRBV5-1
J gene: TRBJ2-1
CDR3 protein: ASSVPTGEQF

V gene: TRBV20-1
J gene: TRBJ2-7
CDR3 protein: SARLLLTGGDEQY

V gene: TRBV12-3/TRBV12-4
J gene: TRBJ2-5
CDR3 protein: ASSRYQETQY

V gene: TRBV29-1
J gene: TRBJ2-3
CDR3 protein: SVSTGRGDTQY

V gene: TRBV7-6
J gene: TRBJ2-1
CDR3 protein: ASRVGLAGAYNEQF

V gene: TRBV18
J gene: TRBJ2-1
CDR3 protein: ASSRTSGPNEQF

V gene: TRBV6-2/TRBV6-3
J gene: TRBJ2-7
CDR3 protein: ASSSTSGAQQY

V gene: TRBV9
J gene: TRBJ1-4
CDR3 protein: ASSLREVGEKLF

V gene: TRBV28
J gene: TRBJ1-1
CDR3 protein: ASSSEGHGAF

V gene: TRBV5-1
J gene: TRBJ1-2
CDR3 protein: ASSFGPDDGYT

V gene: TRBV12-3/TRBV12-4
J gene: TRBJ2-7
CDR3 protein: ASSLTTGGNDEQY

V gene: TRBV29-1
J gene: TRBJ2-6
CDR3 protein: SVGQGGEANVLT

V gene: TRBV4-1
J gene: TRBJ2-7
CDR3 protein: ASSQDWGQGTKQY

V gene: TRBV20-1
J gene: TRBJ2-3
CDR3 protein: SAPSSGSSADTQY

V gene: TRBV6-2/TRBV6-3
J gene: TRBJ1-2
CDR3 protein: ASSYSKLGYT

V gene: TRBV7-2
J gene: TRBJ2-7
CDR3 protein: ASSSPRASVQY

V gene: TRBV4-2
J gene: TRBJ1-1
CDR3 protein: ASSHYTGESTEAF

V gene: TRBV5-6
J gene: TRBJ2-5
CDR3 protein: ASSGLAGGQETKY

V gene: TRBV11-2
J gene: TRBJ2-1
CDR3 protein: ASSLRGRRLAAYNEQF

V gene: TRBV5-1
J gene: TRBJ2-3
CDR3 protein: AISSQGASDTQY

V gene: TRBV18
J gene: TRBJ1-3
CDR3 protein: ASSPAGTGLGNTIY

V gene: TRBV12-3/TRBV12-4
J gene: TRBJ1-3
CDR3 protein: ASTQGGAGNTIY

V gene: TRBV7-2
J gene: TRBJ1-1
CDR3 protein: ASMLQGIVAF

V gene: TRBV11-2
J gene: TRBJ1-2
CDR3 protein: ASSFNRAQYYGYT

V gene: TRBV12-3/TRBV12-4
J gene: TRBJ2-3
CDR3 protein: ASSPSGGEDTQY

V gene: TRBV5-1
J gene: TRBJ2-1
CDR3 protein: ASSPRTSGNDDEQF

V gene: TRBV6-5
J gene: TRBJ2-6
CDR3 protein: ASSYSQGEANVLT

V gene: TRBV20-1
J gene: TRBJ2-7
CDR3 protein: SAPSAEGAGEEQY

V gene: TRBV30
J gene: TRBJ2-3
CDR3 protein: AWSVGGGDTQY

V gene: TRBV20-1
J gene: TRBJ1-1
CDR3 protein: SARGGLDEAF

V gene: TRBV18
J gene: TRBJ2-7
CDR3 protein: ASSPEHEQY

V gene: TRBV5-1
J gene: TRBJ2-7
CDR3 protein: ASSLGDITYEQY

V gene: TRBV2
J gene: TRBJ2-7
CDR3 protein: ASSEPRDPYEQY